Below, 5 T cell receptor beta chains from the same sample are listed, as sequenced in a study of Ad26.COV2.S vaccination and SARS-CoV-2 variants. TCRdb's table, derived via immunoSEQ multiplex PCR, lists solely in-frame clones and lacks some. The sample records roughly 680,000 clones, about 90% being singletons. The treatment: around 19 received Ad26.COV2.S at low or high dose, single or two shots; 5 received placebo; per-sample allocation not given. The samples were gathered on day 63 after the first injection of vaccine or placebo. This specimen was peripheral blood, taken in a trial of Ad26.COV2.S vaccine versus placebo. Source of these receptors: a person between 18 and 59 years old who received the Ad26.COV2.S COVID-19 vaccine or a placebo.

Notes on this clone: The sample has other DNA sequences that encode this CDR3 too. The CDR3 DNA follows: TGTGCCAGTAGTAATGGCCCCCAAGAGACCCAGTACTTC. Translated: CASSNGPQETQYF. The gene calls are TRBV19 and TRBJ2-5; D uncertain. The germline V gene has CDR1 LNHDA and CDR2 SQIVND (reference sequence). The CDR3 loop spans 13 amino acids. Trimming took off 4 bases at V and 1 base at J, with 7 bases between the two ends.

This clone has more than one count but fewer than ten. This chain uses TRBV3-1 (or the pseudogene TRBV3-2) with TRBJ1-3, with TRBD1 matching over 7 bases. CDR3 size: 16 residues. V gave up 4 bases and J gave up 0 bases; unmatched junction bases: 6. Germline V CDR1 and CDR2: LGHDT, YNNKEL (reference sequence). The CDR3: CASSPSDRISGNTIYF. The CDR3 DNA follows: TGTGCCAGCAGCCCCTCGGACAGGATCTCTGGAAACACCATATATTTT.

J is TRBJ1-1 and V is TRBV19; the match to TRBD1 covers 8 bases. The germline CDR1 and CDR2 sequences are LNHDA and SQIVND (reference sequence). J gave up 0 bases and V 7 bases, and 10 bases lay outside the gene matches. The CDR3 has 16 amino acids. The CDR3 sequence is CASIPPFRGLNTEAFF. DNA of the CDR3: TGTGCCAGTATTCCCCCCTTCAGGGGGCTGAACACTGAAGCTTTCTTT.

The gene calls are TRBV9 and TRBJ2-1, with 10 bases matching TRBD2. The CDR3 contains 14 residues. J lost 5 bases, V lost 3 bases, and 2 bases had no gene match. CDR1 and CDR2 from the germline V gene are SGDLS and YYNGEE. This chain's CDR3 is CASSGTSGNNEQFF. The CDR3 nucleotides read TGTGCCAGCAGCGGGACTAGCGGTAACAATGAGCAGTTCTTC.

This chain links TRBV5-8 with TRBJ2-3; 7 bases map to TRBD1. Germline loops: CDR1 SGHTS, CDR2 YDEGEE. Losses at the gene ends were 1 base for V and 3 bases for J; bases not matched to a gene: 5. The CDR3 is 15 residues long. This chain's CDR3 is CASSLLTGMTDTQYF. CDR3 coding DNA: TGTGCCAGCAGCTTGTTGACAGGGATGACAGATACGCAGTATTTT.